A single sample gave rise to the 17 T cell receptor beta chains below, sequenced in a study of glioma-infiltrating T cells. TCR alpha and beta CDR3 regions were amplified from RNA using iRepertoire nested multiplex PCR. TCRdb re-called the multiplex PCR reads with MiXCR, one entry per CDR3 protein. The table includes about 110,000 distinct CDR3 sequences, 20% to 25% detected once. Specimen: glioma tissue, nonneoplastic brain tissue, or PBMCs (not recorded which). These receptors were taken from a human donor with low-grade glioma or glioblastoma, undergoing nonglioma brain surgery, or in good health (not recorded which).

This clonotype has at least ten counts. This rearrangement joins TRBV7-9 to TRBJ1-1; D call uncertain. Germline assignment: CDR1 SEHNR and CDR2 FQNEAQ (reference sequence). Trimming took 0 bases from V and 5 from J, leaving 1 base between them. The CDR3 sequence is 11 residues long. The CDR3 loop is CASSLATEAFF. In DNA form, the CDR3 reads TGTGCCAGCAGCTTAGCTACTGAAGCTTTCTTT. Variable domain in full (rest from reference TRBV7-9 and TRBJ1-1): DTGVSQNPRHKITKRGQNVTFRCDPISEHNRLYWYRQTLGQGPEFLTYFQNEAQLEKSRLLSDRFSAERPKGSFSTLEIQRTEQGDSAMYLCASSLATEAFFGQGTRLTVV.

In the case of this clonotype: A much larger clone sits a single nucleotide away, making a read error possible. This chain uses TRBV29-1 with TRBJ1-2; D gene ambiguous. CDR3 length: 11 amino acids. Looked up from germline, CDR1 is SQVTM and CDR2 is ANQGSEA. The CDR3 sequence: CSVGRQVGYNF. The CDR3 nucleotides are TGCAGCGTTGGAAGACAAGTCGGCTACAACTTC.

The chain joins TRBV20-1 to TRBJ1-2; the D gene is possibly TRBD1 (6 bases). The CDR3 extends over 11 amino acids. Germline values: CDR1 DFQATT, CDR2 SNEGSKA (reference sequence). Deletions cut 7 bases from V and 12 bases from J, with 18 bases between. In DNA, the CDR3 is TGCAGTGGGGCGGACAGCTATGGGGACACCTTC. It yields the protein CSGADSYGDTF.

This clonotype was recorded many times. The rearrangement joins TRBV7-3 to TRBJ2-7, with 10 bases fitting TRBD1. CDR1 is SGHTA, CDR2 FQGTGA, per germline. V lost 5 bases and J lost 4; bases outside the gene matches: 5. This CDR3 is 14 amino acids long. The CDR3 here is CASSRLGQGYEQYF. The CDR3 nucleotides read TGTGCCAGCAGCCGGCTGGGACAGGGGTACGAGCAGTACTTC.

This clonotype was seen a handful of times. V and J are TRBV18 and TRBJ2-3, with D perhaps matching TRBD1 (5 bases). This CDR3 is built from 13 residues. Germline lookup yields CDR1 KGHSH and CDR2 LQKENI. The V end lost 5 bases, the J end lost 2 bases, and 8 bases lay between the germline ends. In DNA form, the CDR3 reads TGTGCCAGCTCAGACAGTCTCACAGATACGCAGTATTTT. Translated: CASSDSLTDTQYF.

The rearrangement uses TRBV29-1 and TRBJ2-2; D not certain. Germline CDR1 is SQVTM and CDR2 is ANQGSEA. The CDR3 runs to 14 residues. With 4 bases removed from V and 5 bases from J, the gap between germline ends came to 14 bases. The CDR3 spells CSVGPSEATGELFF. In DNA form, the CDR3 reads TGCAGCGTTGGGCCTTCTGAGGCTACCGGGGAGCTGTTTTTT.

This chain joins TRBV12-3 or TRBV12-4 and TRBJ2-7; D is undetermined. The CDR3 runs 14 residues. Trimming stripped 5 bases from V and 3 bases from J, with 14 bases between. CDR3 coding DNA: TGTGCCAGCAGTCAACAAACTTCAAGCTACGAGCAGTACTTC. Translation gives CASSQQTSSYEQYF.

This clonotype was seen only a few times. This may arise from a read error, as a much more abundant clone is one base away. The genes are TRBV6-2 or TRBV6-3 and TRBJ2-5; 11 nucleotides match TRBD2. CDR1 and CDR2 from the germline V gene are MNHEY and SVGEGT. The CDR3 extends over 15 amino acids. For the CDR3, the DNA is TGTGCCAGCAGTTTCGCCGGGACTAGCGGAGAGACCCGGTACTTC. As protein: CASSFAGTSGETRYF.

This chain uses TRBV29-1 with TRBJ2-4, with unresolved D. The CDR3 is 15 amino acids. The V and J ends lost 0 bases and 3 bases respectively, with 12 bases between them. Germline CDR1 reads SQVTM; CDR2 reads ANQGSEA. In DNA, the CDR3 is TGCAGCGTTGAAGATTGGGGAAACGGCAAAAACATTCAGTACTTC. Protein product: CSVEDWGNGKNIQYF.

This clonotype was observed at least ten times. The chain employs TRBV28 and TRBJ1-6; D is unclear. V was cut by 5 bases and J by 2 bases, with 16 bases left in between. Germline values: CDR1 MDHEN, CDR2 SYDVKM. The CDR3 sequence is 17 residues long. Here the CDR3 reads CASSPSRDITYNSPLHF. The CDR3 bases are TGTGCCAGCAGTCCTTCGAGGGATATAACCTATAATTCACCCCTCCACTTT.

The V and J genes are TRBV5-1 and TRBJ2-7; maybe TRBD1 (5 bases). The CDR3 covers 15 residues. V was shortened by 0 bases and J by 6 bases, with 16 bases between the two germline ends. Germline CDR1 SGHRS, CDR2 YFSETQ. Here the CDR3 reads CASSLVGDLVCEQYF. The DNA of the CDR3 is TGCGCCAGCAGCTTGGTAGGGGATCTGGTCTGCGAGCAGTACTTC.

This clonotype was seen many times. The rearrangement links TRBV11-2 to TRBJ2-3; no reliable D call. Germline V gives CDR1 SGHAT, CDR2 FQNNGV. CDR3 length: 12 amino acids. V lost 4 bases to trimming and J lost 6 bases, with 8 bases between them. The CDR3 DNA reads TGTGCCAGCAGCTCCCTAAGGGATACGCAGTATTTT. This encodes CASSSLRDTQYF.

As concerns this clonotype: One base away lies a much larger clone, so this may be a sequencing read error. The chain employs TRBV4-3 and TRBJ2-1, with D possibly TRBD1 on 5 matching bases. The CDR3 runs 16 residues. Germline CDR1 LGHNA, CDR2 YSLEER. The CDR3 DNA sequence: TGCGCCAGAAGCCATCAAGACAGCTCTTGGAACAATGAGCAGTTCTTC. Its translation is CARSHQDSSWNNEQFF.

This clonotype showed up many times. The chain is built from TRBV29-1 and TRBJ1-1; D gene unclear. Trimming took 6 bases from V and 1 from J, leaving 9 bases between them. The CDR3 runs to 12 residues. Germline V lookup: CDR1 SQVTM, CDR2 ANQGSEA. This chain's CDR3 is CSVQWGNTEAFF. The DNA of the CDR3 is TGCAGCGTGCAGTGGGGGAACACTGAAGCTTTCTTT.

This clonotype was seen a few times. The V and J genes are TRBV7-3 and TRBJ2-7; a possible D gene is TRBD2 (5 bases). Per the germline V gene, CDR1 is SGHTA and CDR2 is FQGTGA. V was trimmed by 1 base and J by 2 bases, leaving 9 bases between them. This CDR3 spans 14 amino acids. CDR3 coding DNA: TGTGCCAGCAGCTTAAGGACGGGAACCTACGAGCAGTACTTC. Its protein is CASSLRTGTYEQYF.

The chain carries TRBV29-1 and TRBJ1-2, with TRBD1 identical over 10 bases. The CDR3 extends over 14 amino acids. Trimming took 3 bases from V and 2 from J; bases not matched to a gene: 3. Germline V gene sequence: CDR1 SQVTM, CDR2 ANQGSEA. The CDR3 region has the DNA TGCAGCGTTGAGAGGGACAGGGGCAACTATGGCTACACCTTC. Encoded protein: CSVERDRGNYGYTF.

This clonotype was counted at least ten times. The V call is TRBV7-2, the J call TRBJ1-2, with 9 bases that match TRBD1. V shed 2 bases, J shed 4 bases, and the junction held 5 bases outside the gene matches. CDR1 and CDR2 from the germline V gene are SGHTA and FQGNSA. The CDR3 is 15 amino acids. The CDR3 is CASSLRLTGGYGYTF. The CDR3 DNA reads TGTGCCAGCAGCTTACGACTGACAGGGGGCTATGGCTACACCTTC. Based on the CDR3 plus reference TRBV7-2 and TRBJ1-2, the full variable domain is GAGVSQSPSNKVTEKGKDVELRCDPISGHTALYWYRQSLGQGLEFLIYFQGNSAPDKSGLPSDRFSAERTGGSVSTLTIQRTQQEDSAVYLCASSLRLTGGYGYTFGSGTRLTVV.